These 21 T cell receptor beta chains were sequenced from one sample in a study of OX40 agonist ivuxolimab in advanced cancers. Libraries were prepared by immunoSEQ multiplex PCR; TCRdb keeps only in-frame clonotypes and omits some of them. The profile shows about 84,000 clones, 90% to 95% of them singletons. Sequencing was performed on CD4+ or CD8+ T cells sorted from blood, taken in a trial of the OX40 agonist ivuxolimab. These receptors all come from an adult with an advanced solid tumor such as melanoma, head and neck, liver or kidney cancer.

This sequence joins TRBV14 and TRBJ2-7; 9 nucleotides agree with TRBD1. The germline gives CDR1 SGHDN, CDR2 FVKESK. V was pared by 4 bases and J by 3 bases, with 7 bases of the junction left unmatched. This CDR3 is built from 15 residues. The CDR3 sequence: CASSPGQGFIYEQYF. In nucleotides, the CDR3 is TGTGCCAGCAGCCCGGGACAGGGATTCATCTACGAGCAGTACTTC.

The chain employs TRBV5-6 and TRBJ2-2, with 9 bases aligning to TRBD2. Trimming removed 6 bases from V and 4 bases from J; junction bases left unmatched: 10. From germline, CDR1 is SGHDT and CDR2 YYEEEE. CDR3 length: 16 residues. The CDR3 reads CASNLRREGVTGELFF. The CDR3 DNA is TGTGCCAGCAACCTAAGGCGGGAGGGAGTCACCGGGGAGCTGTTTTTT.

The V call is TRBV4-2, the J call TRBJ2-3; 9 bases map to TRBD2. This CDR3 region has 16 residues. V gave up 2 bases and J gave up 2 bases; unmatched junction bases: 5. CDR1 is LGHNA, CDR2 YNFKEQ, per germline. CDR3 DNA sequence: TGTGCCAGCAGCCAATCTCTAGCGGGACTCACAGATACGCAGTATTTT. Translated, it gives CASSQSLAGLTDTQYF.

This clone was seen only once. The J gene is TRBJ1-6, the V gene TRBV11-3; 11 bases line up with TRBD1. Germline values: CDR1 SGHNT, CDR2 YENEEA. The CDR3 extends over 16 amino acids. The V segment lost 4 bases and the J segment 3 bases; nucleotides outside the gene matches: 2. The CDR3 DNA sequence: TGTGCCAGCAGCTGGGACAGGGGGTACTATAATTCACCCCTCCACTTT. Translating gives CASSWDRGYYNSPLHF.

The chain is built from TRBV14 and TRBJ2-7; 7 positions agree with TRBD2. This CDR3 is 16 amino acids long. Germline-derived CDR1 and CDR2 are SGHDN and FVKESK. The trim removed 3 bases at V and 1 base at J, leaving 9 bases unmatched. For the CDR3, the DNA is TGTGCCAGCAGCCATTGGGGAGGGGACTCTTCCTACGAGCAGTACTTC. Translated: CASSHWGGDSSYEQYF.

This clone is a singleton in its sample. This chain joins TRBV5-4 and TRBJ2-7, with 7 nucleotides matching TRBD1. The V segment lost 1 base and the J segment 2 bases; nucleotides outside the gene matches: 12. The CDR3 is made up of 17 amino acids. In germline, CDR1 is SGHNT, CDR2 YYREEE (reference sequence). CDR3 nucleotide sequence: TGTGCCAGCAGCTTGTTTTATTCGTTGGACAGGACCTACGAGCAGTACTTC. Its translation is CASSLFYSLDRTYEQYF.

The count of this clone is one. The chain has TRBV7-9 and TRBJ2-4; TRBD1 might be the D (5 bases). CDR3 size: 15 residues. Germline-derived CDR1 and CDR2 are SEHNR and FQNEAQ (reference sequence). V dropped 5 bases and J dropped 7 bases, with 18 bases sitting between them. As DNA, the CDR3 is TGTGCCAGCAGCCTCCGGCAGGGTGTAACGAACATTCAGTACTTC. Translation: CASSLRQGVTNIQYF.

The CDR3 protein is CASSEGLDHNEQFF. The CDR3 DNA reads as TGTGCCAGCAGCGAAGGACTAGACCACAATGAGCAGTTCTTC. J is TRBJ2-1 and V is TRBV11-3; TRBD2 agrees at 7 bases. CDR1 is SGHNT and CDR2 is YENEEA in the germline V gene. The CDR3 totals 14 residues. The V and J ends lost 5 bases and 5 bases, in that order; junction bases with no gene match: 6.

The chain joins TRBV4-3 to TRBJ1-2; tentatively, D is TRBD1 (6 bases). There are 15 residues in the CDR3. V was cut by 5 bases and J by 4 bases, with 17 bases left in between. Germline lookup yields CDR1 LGHNA and CDR2 YSLEER. The CDR3 DNA sequence: TGCGCCAGCAGCATACTGACAGGCTTATCCTATGGCTACACCTTC. Its translation is CASSILTGLSYGYTF.

The chain couples TRBV11-2 to TRBJ2-5; 7 bases align to TRBD2. Per germline, CDR1 SGHAT and CDR2 FQNNGV. The CDR3 has 15 residues. Trimming cost V 4 bases and J 5 bases; bases outside gene matches: 10. The CDR3 sequence: CASSSVPGGRETQYF. The CDR3, as DNA: TGTGCCAGCAGCTCAGTACCGGGGGGACGGGAGACCCAGTACTTC.

The chain combines TRBV27 with TRBJ2-2, with unresolved D. CDR1 and CDR2 from the germline V gene are MNHEY and SMNVEV (reference sequence). The CDR3 loop spans 13 amino acids. V lost 8 bases and J 1 base, leaving 8 bases between the germline ends. CDR3 amino acids: CASRPWNTGELFF. The CDR3 DNA sequence: TGTGCCAGCCGCCCGTGGAACACCGGGGAGCTGTTTTTT.

The chain has TRBV7-2 and TRBJ2-4, with 14 bases aligning to TRBD2. V lost 4 bases, J lost 8 bases, and 4 bases stayed unmatched. The CDR3 spans 15 residues. In germline, CDR1 is SGHTA, CDR2 FQGNSA. This CDR3 is CASSSTSGRADIQYF. DNA of the CDR3: TGTGCCAGCAGCTCGACTAGCGGGAGGGCCGACATTCAGTACTTC.

This sequence joins TRBV19 and TRBJ1-1, with 7 nucleotides matching TRBD1. Germline loops: CDR1 LNHDA, CDR2 SQIVND (reference sequence). Trimming took 4 bases from V and 3 from J; bases not matched to a gene: 14. The CDR3 loop spans 17 amino acids. CDR3 sequence reads: CASSTRVRGKGDTEAFF. CDR3 in DNA: TGTGCCAGTAGTACCCGGGTCAGGGGGAAGGGTGACACTGAAGCTTTCTTT.

The J gene is TRBJ2-7, the V gene TRBV30; perhaps TRBD2 as D (6 bases). CDR1 and CDR2 (germline): GTSNPN, SVGIG (reference sequence). Trimming removed 4 bases from V and 4 bases from J, with 17 bases in between. The CDR3 extends over 14 amino acids. The CDR3 protein is CAWTQRAPVYEQYF. CDR3 nucleotides: TGTGCCTGGACCCAGCGGGCGCCCGTTTACGAGCAGTACTTC.

The genes are TRBV5-6 and TRBJ2-1; D is unclear. Germline V gene lookup returns CDR1 SGHDT and CDR2 YYEEEE. The V end was cut by 3 bases, the J end by 0 bases, with 13 bases between. This CDR3 has 16 residues. The CDR3, as DNA: TGTGCCAGCAGCTCCCAGCACGTCAACTCCTACAATGAGCAGTTCTTC. This sequence encodes CASSSQHVNSYNEQFF. Supplemented by reference TRBV5-6 and TRBJ2-1, the full variable domain reads DAGVTQSPTHLIKTRGQQVTLRCSPKSGHDTVSWYQQALGQGPQFIFQYYEEEERQRGNFPDRFSGHQFPNYSSELNVNALLLGDSALYLCASSSQHVNSYNEQFFGPGTRLTVL.

The chain carries TRBV7-9 and TRBJ1-4; tentatively, D is TRBD1 (5 bases). Trimming removed 1 base at V and 6 bases at J, with 12 bases between. CDR3 length: 15 amino acids. The germline V gene has CDR1 SEHNR and CDR2 FQNEAQ (reference sequence). CDR3 amino acids: CASSLEGVGDEKLFF. As DNA, the CDR3 is TGTGCCAGCAGCTTAGAGGGAGTGGGGGATGAAAAACTGTTTTTT.

This clone occurred once. The chain carries TRBV5-6 and TRBJ2-1; D is undetermined. Trimming took off 3 bases at V and 6 bases at J, with 7 bases between the two ends. CDR3 size: 12 residues. Germline V CDR1 and CDR2: SGHDT, YYEEEE. The CDR3 here is CASSSVTNEQFF. CDR3 coding DNA: TGTGCCAGCAGCTCAGTGACCAATGAGCAGTTCTTC.

The chain recombines TRBV30 with TRBJ2-1, with D unresolved. This CDR3 has 14 amino acids. The germline V gene has CDR1 GTSNPN and CDR2 SVGIG (reference sequence). V lost 2 bases and J lost 4, with 12 bases in between. CDR3 protein: CAWSFGRRYNEQFF. In nucleotides, the CDR3 is TGTGCCTGGAGTTTCGGCCGACGGTACAATGAGCAGTTCTTC.

The chain couples TRBV19 to TRBJ1-3, with D possibly being TRBD1 (5 bases). Deletions cut 6 bases from V and 0 bases from J, with 15 bases between. The germline CDR1 and CDR2 sequences are LNHDA and SQIVND (reference sequence). The CDR3 consists of 16 residues. The CDR3, as DNA: TGTGCCAGTAGCCCCATCGCGGGGGGCTCTGGAAACACCATATATTTT. The encoded protein is CASSPIAGGSGNTIYF.

The V and J genes are TRBV7-6 and TRBJ1-1; D is unclear. The germline V gene has CDR1 SGHVS and CDR2 FNYEAQ. Deletions cut 1 base from V and 1 base from J, with 13 bases between. This CDR3 spans 16 amino acids. The CDR3, as DNA: TGTGCCAGCAGCTTAGAAATTACGGGTACGAACACTGAAGCTTTCTTT. Residues: CASSLEITGTNTEAFF.

V gene TRBV27 combines with J gene TRBJ2-1; 16 bases agree with TRBD2. V lost 7 bases to trimming and J lost 8 bases; unmatched junction nucleotides: 5. The V gene's germline CDR1 is MNHEY and CDR2 SMNVEV (reference sequence). CDR3 length: 15 amino acids. The CDR3 region is CASTPGLAGGDEQFF. The CDR3 nucleotides are TGTGCCAGCACCCCGGGACTAGCGGGAGGGGATGAGCAGTTCTTC.